This TCR beta chain stems from a study of T-cell memory formation after mild COVID-19. Germline CDR1 is MNHEY and CDR2 is SMNVEV (reference sequence). The V end lost 5 bases, the J end lost 5 bases, and 17 bases lay between the germline ends. The CDR3 consists of 15 residues. TCRdb re-analysed the 5' RACE reads in MiXCR, keeping a single row per CDR3 protein. The data show tens of thousands of distinct CDR3 sequences, with 25% seen just once and less than 55% held by the top ten. In this sample, this clonotype turned up a few times. The chain joins TRBV27 to TRBJ2-3, with a tentative D call TRBD2 (6 bases). The clonotype comes from a young man who had mild COVID-19 (a few samples of this study predate the infection). Cell type and time point are not known. Specimen: PBMCs or a T cell subset sorted from them (not recorded which). CDR3 protein: CASSPLGTFGDTQYF. Here the CDR3 DNA reads TGTGCCAGCAGTCCTCTTGGGACTTTCGGAGATACGCAGTATTTT.